This T cell receptor beta chain was sequenced for a study of CD4 T cells in relation to SARS-CoV-2 and coronaviruses. The wider study: Shared crossreactive spike epitopes were mapped to their HLA restriction. Points from the study as a whole: Pre-pandemic and post-infection samples never came from the same donor.

The unexposed donors gave CD4+ T cells in about 2010-2019, prior to COVID-19. Cryopreserved PBMCs were CD4-enriched, then split into naive and memory cells. There are 17 residues in the CDR3. Trimming pared 6 bases from V and 1 base from J, leaving 20 bases between. Germline V lookup: CDR1 LGHNA, CDR2 YNFKEQ. About this clone itself: No antigen is known for it.

Libraries were prepared by immunoSEQ multiplex PCR; TCRdb keeps only in-frame clonotypes and omits some of them. The data hold some 65,000 clones, with about nine tenths observed a single time. This clonotype was obtained from a human donor in good health. Source material: memory CD4+ T cells from PBMCs. The rearrangement uses TRBV4-2 and TRBJ2-3, with D maybe TRBD2 (5 bases). For the CDR3, the DNA is TGTGCCAGCAGAGATCGTATGGGGAGCGATCGCACAGATACGCAGTATTTT. It specifies CASRDRMGSDRTDTQYF.